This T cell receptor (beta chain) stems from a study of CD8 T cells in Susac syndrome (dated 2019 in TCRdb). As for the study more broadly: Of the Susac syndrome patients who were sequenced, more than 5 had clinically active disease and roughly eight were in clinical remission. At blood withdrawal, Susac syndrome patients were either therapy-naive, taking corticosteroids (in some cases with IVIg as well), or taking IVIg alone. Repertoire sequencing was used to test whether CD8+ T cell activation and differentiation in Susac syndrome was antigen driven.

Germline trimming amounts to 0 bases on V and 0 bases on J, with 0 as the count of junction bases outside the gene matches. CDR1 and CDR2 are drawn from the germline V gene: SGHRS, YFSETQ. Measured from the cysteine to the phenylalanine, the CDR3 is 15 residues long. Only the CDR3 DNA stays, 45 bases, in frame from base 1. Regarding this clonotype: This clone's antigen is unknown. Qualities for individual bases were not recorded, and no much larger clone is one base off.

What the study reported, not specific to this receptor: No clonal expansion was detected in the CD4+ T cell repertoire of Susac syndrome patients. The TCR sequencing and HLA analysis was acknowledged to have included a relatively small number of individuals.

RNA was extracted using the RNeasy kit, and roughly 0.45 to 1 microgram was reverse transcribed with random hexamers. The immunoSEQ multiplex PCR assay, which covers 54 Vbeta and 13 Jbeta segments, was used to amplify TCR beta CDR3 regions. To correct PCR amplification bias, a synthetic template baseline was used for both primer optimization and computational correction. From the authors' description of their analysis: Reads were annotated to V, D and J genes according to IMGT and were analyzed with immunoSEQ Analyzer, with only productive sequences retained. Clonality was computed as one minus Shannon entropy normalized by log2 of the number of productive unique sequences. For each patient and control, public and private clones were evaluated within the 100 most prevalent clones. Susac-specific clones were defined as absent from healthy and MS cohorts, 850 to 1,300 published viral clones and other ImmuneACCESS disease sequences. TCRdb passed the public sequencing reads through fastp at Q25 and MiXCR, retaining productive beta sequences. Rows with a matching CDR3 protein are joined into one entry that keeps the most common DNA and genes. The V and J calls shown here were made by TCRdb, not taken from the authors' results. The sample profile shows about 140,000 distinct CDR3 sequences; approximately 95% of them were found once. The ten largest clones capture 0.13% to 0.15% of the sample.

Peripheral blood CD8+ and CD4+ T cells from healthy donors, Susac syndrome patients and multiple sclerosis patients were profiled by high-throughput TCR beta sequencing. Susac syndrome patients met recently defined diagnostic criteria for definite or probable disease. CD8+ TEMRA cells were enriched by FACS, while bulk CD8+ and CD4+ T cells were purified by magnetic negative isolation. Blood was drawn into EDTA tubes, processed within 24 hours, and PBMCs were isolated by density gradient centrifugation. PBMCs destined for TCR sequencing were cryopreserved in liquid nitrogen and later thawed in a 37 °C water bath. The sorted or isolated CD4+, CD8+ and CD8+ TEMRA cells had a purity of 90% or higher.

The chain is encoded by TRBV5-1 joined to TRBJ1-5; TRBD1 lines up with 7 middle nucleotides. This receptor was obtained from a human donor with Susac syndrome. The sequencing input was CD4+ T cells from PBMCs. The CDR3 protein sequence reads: CASSLAGGSNQPQHF. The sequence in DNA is TGCGCCAGCAGCTTGGCAGGGGGTAGCAATCAGCCCCAGCATTTT.